The source of this TCR beta chain is a study of Ad26.COV2.S vaccination and SARS-CoV-2 variants. Study results and caveats: Vaccinated and placebo-treated recipients had similar non-spike TCR breadth. Substantial breadth was reportedly displayed by spike-specific CD8+ and CD4+ T cell responses after vaccination. Total T cell responses were possibly underestimated by TCR breadth and depth analyses. Spike-specific TCR breadth was greater in vaccine than placebo recipients.

Points on this clone: Its antigen is unknown.

The method was immunoSEQ multiplex PCR; TCRdb's version includes in-frame clones alone and lacks a portion of them. The sample holds some 180,000 clones, around nine tenths seen once. J gave up 6 bases and V 0 bases, and 12 bases lay outside the gene matches. This CDR3 has 17 amino acids. The V call is TRBV6-7, the J call TRBJ2-7, with TRBD1 identical over 9 bases. TRBV6-7 is filed as an ORF, its function uncertain. The specimen was peripheral blood, collected after recovery from COVID-19. The receptor was isolated from a human donor who had recovered from COVID-19. CDR3 region: CASSYSEQGAQGCEQYF. The CDR3 DNA reads TGTGCCAGCAGTTACTCCGAACAGGGGGCGCAGGGTTGCGAGCAGTACTTC.